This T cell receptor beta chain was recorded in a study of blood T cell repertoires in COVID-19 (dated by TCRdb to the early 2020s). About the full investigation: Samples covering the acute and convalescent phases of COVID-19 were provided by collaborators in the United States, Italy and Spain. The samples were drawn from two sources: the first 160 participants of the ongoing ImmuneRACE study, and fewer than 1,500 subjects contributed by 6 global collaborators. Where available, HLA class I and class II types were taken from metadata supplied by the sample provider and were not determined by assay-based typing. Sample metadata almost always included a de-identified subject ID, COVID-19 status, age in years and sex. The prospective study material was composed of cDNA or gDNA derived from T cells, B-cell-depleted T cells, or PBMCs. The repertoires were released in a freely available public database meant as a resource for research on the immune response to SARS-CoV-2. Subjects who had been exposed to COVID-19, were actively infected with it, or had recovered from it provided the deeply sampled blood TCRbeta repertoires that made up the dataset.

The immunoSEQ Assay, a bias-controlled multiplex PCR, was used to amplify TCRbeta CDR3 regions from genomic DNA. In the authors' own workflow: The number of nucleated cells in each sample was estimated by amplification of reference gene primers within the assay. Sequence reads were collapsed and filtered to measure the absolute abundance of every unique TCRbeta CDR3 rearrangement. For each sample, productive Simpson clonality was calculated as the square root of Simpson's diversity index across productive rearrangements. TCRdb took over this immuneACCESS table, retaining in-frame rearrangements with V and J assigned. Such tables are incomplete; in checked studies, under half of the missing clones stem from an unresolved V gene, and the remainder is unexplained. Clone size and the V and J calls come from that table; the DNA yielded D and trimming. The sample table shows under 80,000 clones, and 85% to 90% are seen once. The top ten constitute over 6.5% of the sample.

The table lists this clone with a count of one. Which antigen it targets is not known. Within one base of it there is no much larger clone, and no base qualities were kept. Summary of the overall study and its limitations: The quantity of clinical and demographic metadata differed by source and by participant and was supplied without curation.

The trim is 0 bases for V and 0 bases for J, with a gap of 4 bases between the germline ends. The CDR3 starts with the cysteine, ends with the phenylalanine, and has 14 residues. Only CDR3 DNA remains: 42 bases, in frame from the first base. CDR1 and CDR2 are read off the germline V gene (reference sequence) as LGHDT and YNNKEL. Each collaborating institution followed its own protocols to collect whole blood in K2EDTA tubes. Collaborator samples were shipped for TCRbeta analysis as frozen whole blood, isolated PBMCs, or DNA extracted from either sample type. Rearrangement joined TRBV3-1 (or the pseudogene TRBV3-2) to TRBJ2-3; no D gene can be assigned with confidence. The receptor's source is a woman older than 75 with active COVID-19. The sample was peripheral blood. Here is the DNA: TGTGCCAGCAGCCAAGATACTAGCACAGATACGCAGTATTTT. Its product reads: CASSQDTSTDTQYF.